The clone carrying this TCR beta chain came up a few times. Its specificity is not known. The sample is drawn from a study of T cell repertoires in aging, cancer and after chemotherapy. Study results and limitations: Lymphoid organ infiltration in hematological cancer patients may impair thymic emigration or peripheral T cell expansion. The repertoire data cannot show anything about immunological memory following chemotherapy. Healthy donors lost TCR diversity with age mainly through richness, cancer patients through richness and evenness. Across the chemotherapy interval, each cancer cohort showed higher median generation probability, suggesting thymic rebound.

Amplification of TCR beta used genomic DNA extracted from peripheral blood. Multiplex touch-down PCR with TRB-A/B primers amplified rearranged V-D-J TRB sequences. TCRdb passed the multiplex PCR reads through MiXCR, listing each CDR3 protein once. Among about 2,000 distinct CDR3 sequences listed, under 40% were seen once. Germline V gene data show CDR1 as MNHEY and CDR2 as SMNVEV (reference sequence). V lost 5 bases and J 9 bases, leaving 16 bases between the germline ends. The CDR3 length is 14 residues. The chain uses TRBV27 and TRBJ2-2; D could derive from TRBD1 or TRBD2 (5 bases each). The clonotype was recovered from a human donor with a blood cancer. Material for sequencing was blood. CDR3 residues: CASSRGLGERELFF. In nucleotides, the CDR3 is TGTGCCAGCAGTCGTGGACTGGGGGAAAGGGAGCTGTTTTTT.